In this sample, the clone carrying this TCR beta chain turned up once. This sample is part of a study of blood T cell repertoires in COVID-19. Only in-frame clones appear in the TCRdb table, and some are missing; sequencing was by immunoSEQ multiplex PCR. The profile covers over 200,000 clones, with 82% appearing a single time and about 15% taken by the ten largest. Study members were between roughly 18 and 89 years old and lived in some 22 US regions. Two negative PCRs, clearance, or symptom resolution characterized the recovered Cohort 3 donors. CDR3 length: 13 residues. The V gene's germline CDR1 is LNHDA and CDR2 SQIVND (reference sequence). Trimming pared 1 base from V and 5 bases from J, leaving 9 bases between.

The receptor comes from a man aged 35 to 55 who had recovered from COVID-19. This sequence joins TRBV19 and TRBJ2-7; D is unclear. Sequencing was done on a sample of PBMCs or T cells enriched from blood (not recorded which). The CDR3 bases are TGTGCCAGTAGTATAGCGTTCCGAGACGAGCAGTACTTC. The encoded protein is CASSIAFRDEQYF.